This TCR beta chain was recovered during a study of T cell responses to AZD1222 COVID-19 vaccine. About the research overall: Second doses were pooled across both intervals (about 4 or about 12 weeks).

Germline CDR1 and CDR2: MNHEY and SVGAGI. V shed 5 bases and J 4 bases; nucleotides not matched to a gene: 2. This CDR3 contains 14 residues. Study results and limitations: Vaccine-associated CD4 TCRs spanned spike, dominant at 160-218 and 743-854. Unmutated variant regions are reportedly the target of nearly half of TCRs that are spike-specific. Clonal diversity was possibly underestimated; the donors were predominantly white British and more often female.

Concerning this clone: Its target is not known.

The protocol was immunoSEQ multiplex PCR, while the TCRdb copy is restricted to in-frame clones and leaves out a portion. Of 100,000 or so clones in the sample, approximately 88% were seen once. The specimen was peripheral blood, collected on day 0 of AZD1222 vaccination. V usage is TRBV6-5 and J usage is TRBJ2-1; 10 nucleotides line up with TRBD1. The sequence derives from an adult in good health. Here the CDR3 DNA reads TGTGCCAGCAGTCCGGGACAGGGGTACAATGAGCAGTTCTTC. It yields the protein CASSPGQGYNEQFF.